The entry that follows covers one T cell receptor beta chain sequence. This clonotype turned up a few times. This clone's antigen is unknown. No qualities accompany the bases; no much larger clone lies one base away. The entry originates in a study of T cells in Graves' hyperthyroidism and ophthalmopathy (dated by TCRdb to between 2019 and 2020). With respect to the entire study: To identify distinguishing TCR V-J signatures, a discovery cohort of some 99 patients was used, comprising some 45 with Graves' ophthalmopathy and approximately 58 with stable Graves' hyperthyroidism. According to the paper, TCR Vbeta CDR3 sequencing was carried out on some 130 peripheral blood samples, which came from fewer than 50 ophthalmopathy, around 74 hyperthyroidism and approximately 17 progressor patients. In about 6 Graves' hyperthyroidism patients, the study also compared T-cell repertoires from thyroid tissue with T-cell repertoires from blood. Prospective prediction of ophthalmopathy was tested in an independent validation cohort of 18 hyperthyroidism patients and some 17 patients who later progressed to ophthalmopathy. The approximately 100 discovery patients were divided at random into training and test sets in a 7:3 ratio. After sampling, hyperthyroidism patients received methimazole starting at 30 mg daily, and ophthalmopathy patients received high-dose intravenous methylprednisolone.

CDR1 and CDR2 (DFQATT, SNEGSKA) derive from the germline V gene (reference sequence). The CDR3 runs 12 amino acids, cysteine and phenylalanine included. Only the CDR3 DNA is retained, 36 bases long and in frame from the first base. V loses 5 bases of germline sequence and J loses 5 bases, and the interval between the two ends is 10 bases. TCR beta CDR3 regions were amplified from RNA transcripts. The TCR CDR3 was subjected to a first round of RT-PCR using the HTBI primer set and the Qiagen OneStep RT-PCR kit. Libraries were constructed in a second round of multiplex PCR, after which size selection and purification were performed. Paired-end sequencing of the libraries was performed with 100 bp reads on an Illumina HiSeq2000. The published analysis was carried out like this. Raw data were processed with SOAPnuke, discarding reads with adapters, uncalled bases, mean Phred below 15, or no exact constant-primer or identifier match. High-quality paired reads were merged with COPE v1.2.5, and unique nucleotide sequences were defined as clonotypes. MiTCR v1.1 was used to align clonotypes to the IMGT TRBV, TRBD and TRBJ reference segments. Only V-J combinations with frequency above 0.0001, covering roughly 99% of repertoires, were analysed. A TCS score was defined as the ratio of F50 (clonal expansion) to E x V (chaos), with BLOSUM62-based TCRdist applied between CDR3 peptides within each V-J. Welch's t-statistics and random forest reduced fewer than 600 V-J features to 10 to 15, which were used in a naive Bayes classifier (R e1071). The Morisita-Horn index was used to measure how similar the thyroid and blood repertoires were. TCRdb took the public reads, trimmed them with fastp at Q25, ran MiXCR for clone calling and kept in-frame beta chains. Rows with one shared CDR3 protein collapse into an entry with the most common genes and DNA. V and J calls and clone size were set by TCRdb, not the authors. This sample has 550,000 to 700,000 distinct CDR3 sequences in its table, and about half of those were observed once. The ten largest make up 15% to 20% of the sample.

On the study overall, not on this receptor specifically: A model built on a 13 V-J signature distinguished ophthalmopathy from stable hyperthyroidism, reaching 85% to 90% sensitivity and 81.08% specificity in cross-validation and 80%/75% in testing. Most expanded thyroid clonotypes (frequency above 0.001) were also detected in blood, suggesting blood repertoires may reflect thyroid immune responses. In validation, the model predicted progression to ophthalmopathy with 60% to 71% sensitivity and roughly 72% specificity, a median of around six months before onset. No statistical method was used to set the sample size in advance, and investigators knew the group allocation.

Patients with uncontrolled infections, other autoimmune diseases, pregnancy or lactation were excluded. Diagnoses relied on clinical symptoms, serum thyroxine and TRAb, thyroid ultrasound and orbital computed tomography. Total RNA was extracted using Trizol reagent, and RNA quality was assessed on an Agilent 2100 Bioanalyzer. The sequencing input was peripheral blood or thyroid tissue (not recorded which). This TCR was recovered from an adult woman with Graves' disease, either hyperthyroidism or ophthalmopathy (not recorded which). Recombination connected TRBV20-1 to TRBJ1-5; the D region possibly corresponds to TRBD1 (6 bases align). The DNA sequence reads TGCAGTGCTGTACAGGGATATCAGCCCCAGCATTTT. It translates to CSAVQGYQPQHF.